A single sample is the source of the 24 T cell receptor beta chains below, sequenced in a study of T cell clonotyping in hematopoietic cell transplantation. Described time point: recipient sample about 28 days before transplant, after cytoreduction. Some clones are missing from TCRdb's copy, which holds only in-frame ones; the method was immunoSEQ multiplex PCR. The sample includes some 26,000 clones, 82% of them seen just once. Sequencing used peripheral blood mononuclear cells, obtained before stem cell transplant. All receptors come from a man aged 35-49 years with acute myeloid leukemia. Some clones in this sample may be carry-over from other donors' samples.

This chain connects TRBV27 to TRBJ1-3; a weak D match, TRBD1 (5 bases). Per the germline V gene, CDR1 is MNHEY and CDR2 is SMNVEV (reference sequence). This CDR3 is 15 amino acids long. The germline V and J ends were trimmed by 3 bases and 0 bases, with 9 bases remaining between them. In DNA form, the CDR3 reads TGTGCCAGCAGTTTTGGCAGGGCCTCTGGAAACACCATATATTTT. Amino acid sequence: CASSFGRASGNTIYF.

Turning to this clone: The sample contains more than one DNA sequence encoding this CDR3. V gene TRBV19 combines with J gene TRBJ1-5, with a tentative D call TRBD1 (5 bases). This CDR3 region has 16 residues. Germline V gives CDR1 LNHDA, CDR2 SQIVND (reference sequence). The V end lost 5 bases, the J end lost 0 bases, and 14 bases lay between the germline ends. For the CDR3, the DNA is TGTGCCAGTAGTCCCCGCGGGGGGAGTAGCAATCAGCCCCAGCATTTT. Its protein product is CASSPRGGSSNQPQHF.

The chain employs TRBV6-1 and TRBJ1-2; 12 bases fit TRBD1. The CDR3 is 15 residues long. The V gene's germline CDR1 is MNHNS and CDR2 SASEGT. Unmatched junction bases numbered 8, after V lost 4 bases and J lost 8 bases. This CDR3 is CASSAPGQGAQGYTF. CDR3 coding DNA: TGTGCCAGCAGTGCCCCGGGACAGGGGGCGCAGGGCTACACCTTC.

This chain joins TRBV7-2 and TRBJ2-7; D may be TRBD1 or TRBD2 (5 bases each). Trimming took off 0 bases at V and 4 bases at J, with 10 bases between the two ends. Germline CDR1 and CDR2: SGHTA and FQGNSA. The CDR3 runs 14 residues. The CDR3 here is CASSLAGDLYEQYF. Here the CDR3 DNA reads TGTGCCAGCAGCTTAGCGGGGGACCTATACGAGCAGTACTTC.

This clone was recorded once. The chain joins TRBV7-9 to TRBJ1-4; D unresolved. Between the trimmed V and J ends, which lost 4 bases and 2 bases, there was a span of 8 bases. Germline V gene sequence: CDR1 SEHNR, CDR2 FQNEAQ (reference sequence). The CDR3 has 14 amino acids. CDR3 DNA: TGTGCCAGCAGCTCGGCGGTTACTAATGAAAAACTGTTTTTT. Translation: CASSSAVTNEKLFF.

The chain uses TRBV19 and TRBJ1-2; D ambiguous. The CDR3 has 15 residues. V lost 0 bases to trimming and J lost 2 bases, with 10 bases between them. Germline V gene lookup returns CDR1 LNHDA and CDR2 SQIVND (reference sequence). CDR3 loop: CASSIDRGDNYGYTF. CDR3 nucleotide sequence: TGTGCCAGTAGTATAGATCGAGGCGACAACTATGGCTACACCTTC.

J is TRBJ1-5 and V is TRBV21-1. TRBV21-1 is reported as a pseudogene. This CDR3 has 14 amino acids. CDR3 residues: CARRGSLSNQPQHF. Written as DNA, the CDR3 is TGTGCCCGACGGGGGAGTCTCAGCAATCAGCCCCAGCATTTT.

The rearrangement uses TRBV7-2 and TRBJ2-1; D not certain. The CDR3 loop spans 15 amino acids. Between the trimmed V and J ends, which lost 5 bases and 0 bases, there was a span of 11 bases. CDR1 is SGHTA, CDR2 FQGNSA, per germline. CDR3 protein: CASSKAASSYNEQFF. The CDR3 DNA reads TGTGCCAGCAGCAAGGCGGCAAGCTCCTACAATGAGCAGTTCTTC.

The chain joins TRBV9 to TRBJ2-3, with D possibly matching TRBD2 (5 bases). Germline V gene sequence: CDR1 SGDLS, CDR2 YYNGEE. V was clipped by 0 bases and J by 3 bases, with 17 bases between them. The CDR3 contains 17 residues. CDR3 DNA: TGTGCCAGCAGCGTAGACGGGGTTTCCTTGGGGACAGATACGCAGTATTTT. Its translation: CASSVDGVSLGTDTQYF.

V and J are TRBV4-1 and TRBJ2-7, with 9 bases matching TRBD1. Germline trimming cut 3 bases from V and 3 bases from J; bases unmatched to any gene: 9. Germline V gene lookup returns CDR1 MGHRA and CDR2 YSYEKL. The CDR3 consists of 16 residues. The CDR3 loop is CASSHLTRDRDYEQYF. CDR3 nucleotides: TGCGCCAGCAGCCACTTAACCCGGGACAGGGACTACGAGCAGTACTTC.

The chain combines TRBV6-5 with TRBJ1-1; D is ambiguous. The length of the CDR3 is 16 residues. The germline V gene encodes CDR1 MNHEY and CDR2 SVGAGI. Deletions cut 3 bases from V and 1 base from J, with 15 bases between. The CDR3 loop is CASSYSIQWENTEAFF. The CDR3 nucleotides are TGTGCCAGCAGTTATTCGATTCAATGGGAGAACACTGAAGCTTTCTTT.

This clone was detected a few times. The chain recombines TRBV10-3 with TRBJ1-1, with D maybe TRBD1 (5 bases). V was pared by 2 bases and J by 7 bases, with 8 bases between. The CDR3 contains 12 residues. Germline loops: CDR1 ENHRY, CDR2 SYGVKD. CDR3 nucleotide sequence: TGTGCCATCAGTGAGGGGGCAAATGAAGCTTTCTTT. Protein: CAISEGANEAFF.

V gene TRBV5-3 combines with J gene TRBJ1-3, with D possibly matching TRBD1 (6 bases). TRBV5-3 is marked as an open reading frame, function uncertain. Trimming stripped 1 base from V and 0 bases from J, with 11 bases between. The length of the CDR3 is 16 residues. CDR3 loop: CARSLRGLFSGNTIYF. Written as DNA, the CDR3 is TGTGCCAGAAGCTTGAGGGGGTTATTCTCTGGAAACACCATATATTTT.

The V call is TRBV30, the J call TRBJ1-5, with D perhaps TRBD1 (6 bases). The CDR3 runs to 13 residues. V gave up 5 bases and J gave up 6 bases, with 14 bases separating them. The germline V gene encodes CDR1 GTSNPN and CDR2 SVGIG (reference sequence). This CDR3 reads CAWDGGSGQPQHF. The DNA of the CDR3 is TGTGCCTGGGATGGGGGCTCAGGTCAGCCCCAGCATTTT.

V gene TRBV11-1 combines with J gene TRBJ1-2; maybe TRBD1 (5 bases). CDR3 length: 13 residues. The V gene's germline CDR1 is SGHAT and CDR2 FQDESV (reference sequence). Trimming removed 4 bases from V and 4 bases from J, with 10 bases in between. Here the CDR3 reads CASSSLDSYGYTF. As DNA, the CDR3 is TGTGCCAGCAGCTCACTTGACAGCTATGGCTACACCTTC.

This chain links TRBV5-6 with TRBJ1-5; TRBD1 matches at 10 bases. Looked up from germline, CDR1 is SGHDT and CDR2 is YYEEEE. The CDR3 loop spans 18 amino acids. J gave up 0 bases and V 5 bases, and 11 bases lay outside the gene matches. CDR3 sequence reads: CASSSGTGALYSNQPQHF. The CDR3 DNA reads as TGTGCCAGCAGTTCCGGGACAGGGGCTCTGTATAGCAATCAGCCCCAGCATTTT. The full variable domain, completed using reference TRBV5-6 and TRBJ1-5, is DAGVTQSPTHLIKTRGQQVTLRCSPKSGHDTVSWYQQALGQGPQFIFQYYEEEERQRGNFPDRFSGHQFPNYSSELNVNALLLGDSALYLCASSSGTGALYSNQPQHFGDGTRLSIL.

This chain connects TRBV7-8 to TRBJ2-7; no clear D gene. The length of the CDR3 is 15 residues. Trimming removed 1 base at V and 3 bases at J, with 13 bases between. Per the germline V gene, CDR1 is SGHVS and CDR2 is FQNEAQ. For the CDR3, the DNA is TGTGCCAGCAGCTTAGAACCCGGGCCTGTCTACGAGCAGTACTTC. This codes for CASSLEPGPVYEQYF.

The DNA of the CDR3 is TGTGCCAGCAGCGATCGCAGGGGATCTGGAAACACCATATATTTT. Translated, it gives CASSDRRGSGNTIYF. The chain uses TRBV9 and TRBJ1-3; maybe TRBD1 (6 bases). Germline CDR1 reads SGDLS; CDR2 reads YYNGEE. Trimming shortened V by 3 bases and J by 1 base, and 11 bases separated the two germline ends. CDR3 length: 15 amino acids.

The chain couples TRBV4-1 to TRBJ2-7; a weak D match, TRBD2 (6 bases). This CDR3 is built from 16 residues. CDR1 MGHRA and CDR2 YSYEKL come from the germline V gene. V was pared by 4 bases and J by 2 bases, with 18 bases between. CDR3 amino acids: CASSPGDSGFPYEQYF. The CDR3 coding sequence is TGCGCCAGCAGCCCTGGGGATAGCGGATTCCCCTACGAGCAGTACTTC.

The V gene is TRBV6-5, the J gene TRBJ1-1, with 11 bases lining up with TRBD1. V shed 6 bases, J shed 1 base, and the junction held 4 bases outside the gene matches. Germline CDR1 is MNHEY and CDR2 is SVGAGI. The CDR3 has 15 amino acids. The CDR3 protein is CASRLGQGANTEAFF. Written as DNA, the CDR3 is TGTGCCAGCAGGCTAGGACAGGGGGCGAACACTGAAGCTTTCTTT.

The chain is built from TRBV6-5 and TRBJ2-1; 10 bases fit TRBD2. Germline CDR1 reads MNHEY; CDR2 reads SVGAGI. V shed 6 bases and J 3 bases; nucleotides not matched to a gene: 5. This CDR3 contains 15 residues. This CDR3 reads CASSSAGGNYNEQFF. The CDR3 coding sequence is TGTGCCAGCAGCTCAGCGGGAGGGAACTACAATGAGCAGTTCTTC.

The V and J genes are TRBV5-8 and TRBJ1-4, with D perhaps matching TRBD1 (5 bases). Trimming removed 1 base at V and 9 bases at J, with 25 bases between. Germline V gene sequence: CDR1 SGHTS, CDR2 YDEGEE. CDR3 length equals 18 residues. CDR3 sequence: CASSLFHGGSSWDQKLFF. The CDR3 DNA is TGTGCCAGCAGCTTGTTTCATGGGGGGAGCTCTTGGGATCAAAAACTGTTTTTT.

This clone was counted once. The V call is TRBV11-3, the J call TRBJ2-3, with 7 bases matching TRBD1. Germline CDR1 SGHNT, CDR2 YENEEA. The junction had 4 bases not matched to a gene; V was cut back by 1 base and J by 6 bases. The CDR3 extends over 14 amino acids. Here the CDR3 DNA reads TGTGCCAGCAGCTTAGTACAGGGGATGGATACGCAGTATTTT. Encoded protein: CASSLVQGMDTQYF.

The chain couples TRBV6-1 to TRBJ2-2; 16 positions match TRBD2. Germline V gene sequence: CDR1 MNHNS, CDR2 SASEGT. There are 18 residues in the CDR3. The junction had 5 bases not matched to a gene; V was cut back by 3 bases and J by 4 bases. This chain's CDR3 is CASSEGGLAGGVTGELFF. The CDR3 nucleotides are TGTGCCAGCAGTGAGGGGGGACTAGCGGGAGGGGTCACCGGGGAGCTGTTTTTT.